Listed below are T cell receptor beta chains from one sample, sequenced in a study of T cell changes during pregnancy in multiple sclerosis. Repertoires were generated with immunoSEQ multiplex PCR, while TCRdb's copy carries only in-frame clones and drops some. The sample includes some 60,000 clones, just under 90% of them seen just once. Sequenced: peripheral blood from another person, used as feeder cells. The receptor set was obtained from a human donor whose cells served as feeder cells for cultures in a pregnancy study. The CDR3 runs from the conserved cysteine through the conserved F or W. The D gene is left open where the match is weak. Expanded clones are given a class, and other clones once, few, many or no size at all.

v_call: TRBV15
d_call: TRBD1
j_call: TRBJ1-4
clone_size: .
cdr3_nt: TGTGCCACCAGCAGGACGACAGGGAGTAATGAAAAACTGTTTTTT
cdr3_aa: CATSRTTGSNEKLFF

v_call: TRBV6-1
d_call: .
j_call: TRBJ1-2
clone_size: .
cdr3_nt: TGTGCCAGCAGGACCGACCGATACTATGGCTACACCTTC
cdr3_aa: CASRTDRYYGYTF

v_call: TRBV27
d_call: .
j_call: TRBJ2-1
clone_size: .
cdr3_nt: TGTGCCAGCAGTTTAAGGTCAGGGCCTACTGAGCAGTTCTTC
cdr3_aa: CASSLRSGPTEQFF

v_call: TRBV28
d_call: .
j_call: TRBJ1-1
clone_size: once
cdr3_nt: TGTGCCAGCAGTTTATGGCCCTCGAAGGACCTTAAATTGGGGACTGAAGCTTTCTTT
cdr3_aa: CASSLWPSKDLKLGTEAFF

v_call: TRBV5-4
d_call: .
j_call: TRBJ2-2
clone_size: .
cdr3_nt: TGTGCCAGCAGCTTGGGAGGACGGCAGAGCACCGGGGAGCTGTTTTTT
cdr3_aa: CASSLGGRQSTGELFF

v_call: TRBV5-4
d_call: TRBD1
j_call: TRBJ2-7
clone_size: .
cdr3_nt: TGTGCCAGCAGCCCCCCCCGCCGGGACAGCCGATCCTACGAGCAGTACTTC
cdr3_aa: CASSPPRRDSRSYEQYF

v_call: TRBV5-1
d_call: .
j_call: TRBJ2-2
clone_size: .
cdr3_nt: TGCGCCAGCAGCCTAGTCGGATCACCCACCGGGGAGCTGTTTTTT
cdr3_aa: CASSLVGSPTGELFF

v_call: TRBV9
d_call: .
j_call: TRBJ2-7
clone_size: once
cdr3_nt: TGTGCCAGCAGTGCAGGAGGGGGCCGCTACGAGCAGTACTTC
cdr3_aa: CASSAGGGRYEQYF

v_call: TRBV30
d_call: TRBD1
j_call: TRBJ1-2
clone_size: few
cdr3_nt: TGTGTCCTGTTGGGGACAGGGGAGGGCTACACCTTC
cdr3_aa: CVLLGTGEGYTF

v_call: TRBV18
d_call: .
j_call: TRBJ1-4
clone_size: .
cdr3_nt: TGTGCCAGCTCACCACGGTTTAAGACAAACCTTAATGAAAAACTGTTTTTT
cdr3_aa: CASSPRFKTNLNEKLFF

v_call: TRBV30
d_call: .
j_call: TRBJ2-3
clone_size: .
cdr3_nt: TGTGCCTGGAGTGTTAGGGCGGACGGAGGGCAGTATTTT
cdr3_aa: CAWSVRADGGQYF

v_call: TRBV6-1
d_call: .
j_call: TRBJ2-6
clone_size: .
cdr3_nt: TGTGCCAGCAGTGAATTTGAGCCTGGGGCCAACGTCCTGACTTTC
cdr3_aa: CASSEFEPGANVLTF

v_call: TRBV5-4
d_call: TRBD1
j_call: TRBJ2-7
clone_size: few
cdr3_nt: TGTGCCAGCAGCAGGGACAGACAAAGCGAGCAGTACTTC
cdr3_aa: CASSRDRQSEQYF

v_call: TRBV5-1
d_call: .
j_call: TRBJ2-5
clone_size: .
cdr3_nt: TGCGCCAGCAGCGGCGGGACCAGCAGGGAGACCCAGTACTTC
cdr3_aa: CASSGGTSRETQYF

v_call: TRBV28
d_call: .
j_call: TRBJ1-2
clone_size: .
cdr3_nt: TGTGCCAGCAGTTTACATGCGGTTTTGGGCTACACCTTC
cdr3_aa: CASSLHAVLGYTF

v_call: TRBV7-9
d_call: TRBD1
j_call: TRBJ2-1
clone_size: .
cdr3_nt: TGTGCCAGCAGACAGGGGGCTCATAATGAGCAGTTCTTC
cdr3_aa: CASRQGAHNEQFF

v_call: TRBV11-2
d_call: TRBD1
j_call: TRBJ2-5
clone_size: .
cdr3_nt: TGTGCCAGCAGCTTAGGGCCAGGGGGCGAAGAGACCCAGTACTTC
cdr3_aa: CASSLGPGGEETQYF

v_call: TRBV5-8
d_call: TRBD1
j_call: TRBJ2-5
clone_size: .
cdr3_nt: TGTGCCAGCAGCTGGGAGGGACAGGGTTCAGAGACCCAGTACTTC
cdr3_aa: CASSWEGQGSETQYF

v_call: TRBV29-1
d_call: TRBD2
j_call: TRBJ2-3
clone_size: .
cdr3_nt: TGCAGCGTTGACCCATTGGGACTAGCGGGGGTCACAGATACGCAGTATTTT
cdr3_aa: CSVDPLGLAGVTDTQYF

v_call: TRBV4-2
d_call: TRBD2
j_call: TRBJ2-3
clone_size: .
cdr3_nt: TGTGCCAGCAGCCAAGATCTTTCCACTAGCGGACCGGATACGCAGTATTTT
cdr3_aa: CASSQDLSTSGPDTQYF

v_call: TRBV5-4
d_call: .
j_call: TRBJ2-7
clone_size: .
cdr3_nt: TGTGCCAGCAGCTTGTATGATCTGTTCTCCTACGAGCAGTACTTC
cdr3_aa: CASSLYDLFSYEQYF

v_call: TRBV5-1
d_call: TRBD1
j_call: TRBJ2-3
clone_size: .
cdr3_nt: TGCGCCAGCAGCCTCGGGGACAGGGAATCAGATACGCAGTATTTT
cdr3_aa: CASSLGDRESDTQYF

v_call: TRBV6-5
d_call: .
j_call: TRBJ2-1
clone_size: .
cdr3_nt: TGTGCCAGCAGTTATTCCGGGACTGACTCCTACAATGAGCAGTTCTTC
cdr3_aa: CASSYSGTDSYNEQFF

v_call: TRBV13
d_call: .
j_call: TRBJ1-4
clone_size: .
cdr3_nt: TGTGCCAGCAGCTTAGTAGGGGCTAGGGATGAAAAACTGTTTTTT
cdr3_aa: CASSLVGARDEKLFF

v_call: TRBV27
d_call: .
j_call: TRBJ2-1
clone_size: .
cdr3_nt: TGTGCCAGCAGTTTGAATCCTAGCTCCTACAATGAGCAGTTCTTC
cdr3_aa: CASSLNPSSYNEQFF

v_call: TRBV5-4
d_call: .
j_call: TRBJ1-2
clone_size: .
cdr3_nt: TGTGCCAGCAGCTTGGGAGGCCAGGGAATCGGTGGCTACACCTTC
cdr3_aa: CASSLGGQGIGGYTF

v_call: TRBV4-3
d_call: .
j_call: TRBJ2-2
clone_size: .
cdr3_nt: TGCGCCAGCAGTTCCTTAGGGGCGAACACCGGGGAGCTGTTTTTT
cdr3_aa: CASSSLGANTGELFF

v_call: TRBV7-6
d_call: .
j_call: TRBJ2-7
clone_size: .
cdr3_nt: TGTGCCAGCAGCTTGGGGGTCTCCTACGAGCAGTACTTC
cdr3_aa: CASSLGVSYEQYF

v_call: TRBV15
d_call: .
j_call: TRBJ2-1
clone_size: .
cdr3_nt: TGTGCCACCAGCAGAGATTTGGACAATGAGCAGTTCTTC
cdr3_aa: CATSRDLDNEQFF

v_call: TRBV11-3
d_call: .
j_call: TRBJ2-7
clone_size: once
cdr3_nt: TGTGCCAGCAGCTTACTTCCGGGGTACGAGCAGTACTTC
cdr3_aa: CASSLLPGYEQYF

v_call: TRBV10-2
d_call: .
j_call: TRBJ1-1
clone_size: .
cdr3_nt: TGCGCCAGCAGTGGGGGACAGAACACTGAAGCTTTCTTT
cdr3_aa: CASSGGQNTEAFF

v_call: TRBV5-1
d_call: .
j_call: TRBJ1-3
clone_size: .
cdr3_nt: TGCGCCAGCAGCTTGTATTCGGACTCTGGAAACACCATATATTTT
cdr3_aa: CASSLYSDSGNTIYF

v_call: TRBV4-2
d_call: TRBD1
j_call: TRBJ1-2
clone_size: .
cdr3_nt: TGTGCCAGCAGCCAAGTGGGGGACAGGACTACAAACTATGGCTACACCTTC
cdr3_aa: CASSQVGDRTTNYGYTF

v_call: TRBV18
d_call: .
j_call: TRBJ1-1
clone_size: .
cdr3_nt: TGTGCCAGCTCACCCCCGGGACCTTCACAGGTCACTGAAGCTTTCTTT
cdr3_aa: CASSPPGPSQVTEAFF

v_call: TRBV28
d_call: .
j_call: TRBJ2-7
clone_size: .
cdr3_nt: TGTGCCAGCAGTTTAGGCGGTAGCTCCTACGAGCAGTACTTC
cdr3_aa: CASSLGGSSYEQYF

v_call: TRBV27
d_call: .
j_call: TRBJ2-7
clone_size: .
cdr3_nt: TGTGCCAGCAGTTTAGGAGACACCGCTTACGAGCAGTACTTC
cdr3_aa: CASSLGDTAYEQYF

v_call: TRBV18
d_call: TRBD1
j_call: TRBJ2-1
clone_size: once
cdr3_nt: TGTGCCAGCTCACCGACTGGACAGGGCCCCTACAATGAGCAGTTCTTC
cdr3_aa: CASSPTGQGPYNEQFF

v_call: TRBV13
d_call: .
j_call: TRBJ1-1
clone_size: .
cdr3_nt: TGTGCCAGCAGCCCGGTCGGCAGAGAAGCTTTCTTT
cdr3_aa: CASSPVGREAFF

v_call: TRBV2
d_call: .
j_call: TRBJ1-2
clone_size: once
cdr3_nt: TGTGCCAGCACATATGGGGGAGGGAACTATGGCTACACCTTC
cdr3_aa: CASTYGGGNYGYTF

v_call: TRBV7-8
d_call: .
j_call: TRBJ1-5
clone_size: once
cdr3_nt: TGTGCCAGCAGCTTATCAGGAAACAATCAGCCCCAGCATTTT
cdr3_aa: CASSLSGNNQPQHF

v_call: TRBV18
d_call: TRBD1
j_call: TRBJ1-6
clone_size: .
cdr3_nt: TGTGCCAGCTCACCAGAACGACGGGGACAGGCGGATTCACCCCTCCACTTT
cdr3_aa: CASSPERRGQADSPLHF

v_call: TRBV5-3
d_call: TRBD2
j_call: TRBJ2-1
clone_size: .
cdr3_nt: TGTGCCAGAAGCTTGAAGCCCGAACTAGCGGGAGTCAATGAGCAGTTCTTC
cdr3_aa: CARSLKPELAGVNEQFF

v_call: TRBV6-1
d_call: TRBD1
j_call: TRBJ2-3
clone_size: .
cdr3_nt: TGTGCCAGCGGAAAGGGACAGAGCACAGATACGCAGTATTTT
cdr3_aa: CASGKGQSTDTQYF

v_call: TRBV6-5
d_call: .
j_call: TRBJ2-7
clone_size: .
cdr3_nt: TGTGCCAGCGGGGACACCACCTACGAGCAGTACTTC
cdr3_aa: CASGDTTYEQYF

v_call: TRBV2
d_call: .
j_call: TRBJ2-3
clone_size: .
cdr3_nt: TGTGCCAGCAGCGTCACCACAGATACGCAGTATTTT
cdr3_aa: CASSVTTDTQYF

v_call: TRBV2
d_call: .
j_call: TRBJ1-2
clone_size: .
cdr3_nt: TGTGCCAGCAGAGAAACCGGGACAAGCTATGGCTACACCTTC
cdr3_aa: CASRETGTSYGYTF

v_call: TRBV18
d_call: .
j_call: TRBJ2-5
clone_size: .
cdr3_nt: TGTGCCAGCTCACCTGGACAGAAAGAGACCCAGTACTTC
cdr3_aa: CASSPGQKETQYF

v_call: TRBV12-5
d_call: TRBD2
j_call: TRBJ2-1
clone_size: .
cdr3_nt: TGTGCTAGTGGTCTGTGGACTAGCCGGAAGGGGCACTATGAGCAGTTCTTC
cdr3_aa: CASGLWTSRKGHYEQFF

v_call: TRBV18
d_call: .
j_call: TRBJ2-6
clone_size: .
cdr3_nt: TGTGCCAGCTCCCCCATGACGTCTGGGGCCAACGTCCTGACTTTC
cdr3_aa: CASSPMTSGANVLTF

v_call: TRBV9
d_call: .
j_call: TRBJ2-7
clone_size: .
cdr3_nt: TGTGCCAGCAGCGTAGGGGTAGGGGCCTACGAGCAGTACTTC
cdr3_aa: CASSVGVGAYEQYF

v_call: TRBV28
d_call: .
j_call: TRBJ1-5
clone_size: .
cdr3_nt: TGTGCCAGCAGTCCGGTGGGGGCGGGCAATCAGCCCCAGCATTTT
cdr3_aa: CASSPVGAGNQPQHF

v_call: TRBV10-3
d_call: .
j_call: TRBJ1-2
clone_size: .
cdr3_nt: TGTGCCATCAGTGAAACCAGGGGAGGCGGCTACACCTTC
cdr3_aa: CAISETRGGGYTF

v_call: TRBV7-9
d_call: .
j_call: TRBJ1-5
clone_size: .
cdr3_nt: TGTGCCAGCAGCTTGCCCGGCGGCAATCAGCCCCAGCATTTT
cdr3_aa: CASSLPGGNQPQHF